This TCR beta chain was sequenced during a study of identical twins (dated by TCRdb to 2015 to 2016). Broadly, across the study: TCR alpha and beta repertoires from monozygotic twins, unrelated adults of various ages and cord blood were deep-sequenced to test whether fetal clonotypes persist. Replicate twin experiments were performed at different times using different library preparation protocols to rule out contamination. Summary of the overall study and its limitations: Compared with coincidental sharing between unrelated individuals, out-of-frame TCR alpha sequences shared between twins had an excess of sequences with low generation probability. The excess sharing between twins in beta out-of-frame sequences was weaker because fewer shared sequences reduced the signal-to-noise ratio. Out-of-frame TCR alpha sharing in monozygotic twins was systematically underestimated by recombination models, whereas sharing between unrelated individuals was in agreement with the recombination models. Abundant cord blood beta clonotypes carried fewer insertions; young adult naive repertoires showed a weaker similar trend, while memory repertoires showed none. Invariant T cells such as MAIT and iNKT could partly confound zero-insertion analyses, although diverse VJ usage argued against such confounding for most clonotypes. Conclusions relied on cross-sectional statistical analysis, since the same donors could not be followed over many years.

This clonotype has a handful of counts. There is no known antigen for this receptor. Nothing much larger sits one base from this clone, and base qualities are not available. The library was made by 5' RACE. The sequencer was an Illumina HiSeq 2000. A universal primer binding site was introduced by template switching, and a unique molecular identifier was present in the final cDNA, enabling accurate counting of TCR cDNA molecules. First-strand cDNA for TCR alpha and beta chains was synthesized from specific primers in the conserved constant-segment region. To control for contamination, each cDNA library was double barcoded with a SMART-Mk sample barcode plus Illumina barcodes. TruSeq adapter sequences along with Illumina sample barcodes were introduced in two successive PCR steps. Sequencing of the TCR alpha and beta cDNA libraries was done on the Illumina HiSeq platform using custom primers. Per the original workflow: MiGEC was used to process raw reads and extract unique molecular identifiers, and MiXCR was used to find CDR3 positions. Recombination models were inferred per individual with the repgenHMM and IGoR tools using an EM algorithm. The tcR package in R was used for shared clonotype analysis, with sharing normalized by the product of cloneset sizes. To study raw recombination free of thymic and clonal selection effects, out-of-frame nonproductive sequences were analyzed. In-frame beta chains were kept once TCRdb had trimmed the public reads at Q25 with fastp and called clones with MiXCR. Identical CDR3 protein sequences are pooled into one entry, listed with their most common genes and DNA. The V and J calls and clone size come from TCRdb's table, not from the authors' own analysis. The sample table shows roughly 1.6 million distinct CDR3 sequences, and about 31% are seen once. The ten largest make up approximately 0.25% of the sample.

All donors were healthy Caucasians. The receptor was derived from a newborn girl in good health. Source material: cord blood.

The CDR3 is CATSRDSNRGTEAFF. The sequenced DNA is TGTGCCACCAGCAGAGATAGTAACAGGGGGACTGAAGCTTTCTTT. In this chain, TRBV15 is recombined with TRBJ1-1, with TRBD1 identical over 8 junction bases. CDR1 and CDR2 are read off the germline V gene (reference sequence) as LNHNV and YYDKDF. V is pruned by 0 bases and J by 5 bases, leaving 5 bases of the junction without a gene match. The CDR3 runs 15 residues from the cysteine to the phenylalanine. Here the CDR3 DNA is all that survives: 45 bases in frame from base 1.